These 18 T cell receptor beta chains came from one sample sequenced in a study of T cells after posttransplantation cyclophosphamide. Sequenced by immunoSEQ multiplex PCR; TCRdb stores in-frame clones only, minus some. The table includes tens of thousands of clones, approximately 92% detected once. Material for sequencing was PBMCs. These receptors came from a young woman in good health and a related stem cell transplant donor.

This sequence joins TRBV29-1 and TRBJ1-2; D gene unclear. V lost 4 bases and J 5 bases, leaving 5 bases between the germline ends. There are 10 residues in the CDR3. Germline CDR1 is SQVTM and CDR2 is ANQGSEA. The CDR3 nucleotides are TGCAGCGTTGCAGATTATGGCTACACCTTC. The encoded protein is CSVADYGYTF.

The rearrangement uses TRBV30 and TRBJ1-6, with TRBD1 as a possible D gene (6 bases). The CDR3 runs 18 residues. CDR1 GTSNPN and CDR2 SVGIG come from the germline V gene (reference sequence). Trimming left V 5 bases short and J 7 bases short, with 27 bases between. CDR3 nucleotide sequence: TGTGCCTGGGGTGCTAATTTCCCACGAACAGGGATGAATTCACCCCTCCACTTT. It yields the protein CAWGANFPRTGMNSPLHF.

The chain joins TRBV30 to TRBJ1-5; D is unclear. Germline lookup yields CDR1 GTSNPN and CDR2 SVGIG (reference sequence). Trimming removed 2 bases from V and 5 bases from J, with 10 bases in between. This CDR3 region has 13 residues. CDR3 sequence (DNA): TGTGCCTGGAGTAAAGGGAGCCATCAGCCCCAGCATTTT. It encodes CAWSKGSHQPQHF.

V and J are TRBV4-2 and TRBJ2-7; no clear D gene. The CDR3 extends over 14 amino acids. The V gene's germline CDR1 is LGHNA and CDR2 YNFKEQ. Trimming removed 1 base from V and 3 bases from J, with 10 bases in between. The CDR3 loop reads CASSQGQTNYEQYF. The CDR3 DNA reads TGTGCCAGCAGCCAAGGGCAGACAAACTACGAGCAGTACTTC.

The chain links TRBV9 to TRBJ2-5; 10 positions agree with TRBD1. This CDR3 has 15 residues. V was clipped by 4 bases and J by 9 bases; unmatched bases: 12. The germline V gene has CDR1 SGDLS and CDR2 YYNGEE. For the CDR3, the DNA is TGTGCCAGCAGCCCTTGGGACAGGGGAGGGGAGGCCCAGTACTTC. Encoded protein: CASSPWDRGGEAQYF.

The chain couples TRBV6-1 to TRBJ2-1; 7 positions match TRBD1. Looked up from germline, CDR1 is MNHNS and CDR2 is SASEGT. V was pared by 4 bases and J by 9 bases, with 6 bases of the junction left unmatched. This CDR3 is built from 13 residues. The CDR3 coding sequence is TGTGCCAGCAGTGGACAGGGTCTCGCTGAGCAGTTCTTC. This sequence encodes CASSGQGLAEQFF.

The chain has TRBV29-1 and TRBJ2-7; a weak D match, TRBD2 (7 bases). V shed 8 bases and J shed 3 bases, with 17 bases lying between them. Germline CDR1 reads SQVTM; CDR2 reads ANQGSEA. The CDR3 is 13 residues long. The CDR3, as DNA: TGCAGCTTTAAAGGGGGGGGCGGCTACGAGCAGTACTTC. Amino acids: CSFKGGGGYEQYF.

The J gene is TRBJ1-1, the V gene TRBV7-8, with TRBD1 matching over 8 bases. After removal of 4 bases from V and 3 bases from J, the junction contained 4 bases not matched to a gene. The germline V gene has CDR1 SGHVS and CDR2 FQNEAQ. The CDR3 sequence is 14 residues long. As DNA, the CDR3 is TGTGCCAGCAGCTCACAGGGGGTTTACACTGAAGCTTTCTTT. It yields the protein CASSSQGVYTEAFF.

The J gene is TRBJ1-1, the V gene TRBV7-2, with TRBD1 as a possible D gene (5 bases). CDR1 and CDR2 (germline): SGHTA, FQGNSA. This CDR3 has 19 amino acids. V dropped 1 base and J dropped 1 base, with 22 bases sitting between them. The CDR3 bases are TGTGCCAGCAGCTTAGGCCACCCCCGACAGAGGTCAACGAACACTGAAGCTTTCTTT. Protein sequence: CASSLGHPRQRSTNTEAFF.

The chain links TRBV15 to TRBJ2-5; D perhaps matches TRBD2 (7 bases). The germline gives CDR1 LNHNV, CDR2 YYDKDF (reference sequence). Trimming shortened V by 1 base and J by 4 bases, and 16 bases separated the two germline ends. CDR3 length equals 16 residues. The CDR3 loop reads CATSRVRGARGETQYF. The CDR3 DNA is TGTGCCACCAGCAGAGTACGGGGGGCGCGCGGAGAGACCCAGTACTTC.

This chain connects TRBV4-1 to TRBJ1-5; TRBD1 matches at 7 bases. This CDR3 is 16 amino acids long. CDR1 is MGHRA, CDR2 YSYEKL, per germline. After removal of 1 base from V and 3 bases from J, the junction contained 6 bases not matched to a gene. The CDR3 protein is CASSQGRDSLNQPQHF. The CDR3 region has the DNA TGCGCCAGCAGCCAAGGCCGGGACAGCCTCAATCAGCCCCAGCATTTT.

V is TRBV16 and J is TRBJ2-5; D may correspond to TRBD1 or TRBD2 (5 bases each). V lost 8 bases and J lost 7, with 14 bases in between. The CDR3 extends over 12 amino acids. CDR1 and CDR2 (germline): KGHSY, FQNENV. In DNA form, the CDR3 reads TGTGCCAGCGGCTCTGGGGGAACGACCCAGTACTTC. Its translation is CASGSGGTTQYF. Based on the CDR3 plus reference TRBV16 and TRBJ2-5, the full variable domain is GEEVAQTPKHLVRGEGQKAKLYCAPIKGHSYVFWYQQVLKNEFKFLISFQNENVFDETGMPKERFSAKCLPNSPCSLEIQATKLEDSAVYFCASGSGGTTQYFGPGTRLLVL.

V gene TRBV18 combines with J gene TRBJ1-1; perhaps TRBD1 as D (5 bases). Germline CDR1 is KGHSH and CDR2 is LQKENI. The V gene lost 3 bases and the J gene lost 3 bases, with 17 bases spanning the gap. The CDR3 spans 16 residues. CDR3 sequence reads: CASSPTRTMGDTEAFF. DNA of the CDR3: TGTGCCAGCTCACCGACCCGGACCATGGGGGACACTGAAGCTTTCTTT. The whole variable domain, filled in from reference TRBV18 and TRBJ1-1, reads NAGVMQNPRHLVRRRGQEARLRCSPMKGHSHVYWYRQLPEEGLKFMVYLQKENIIDESGMPKERFSAEFPKEGPSILRIQQVVRGDSAAYFCASSPTRTMGDTEAFFGQGTRLTVV.

The chain uses TRBV6-5 and TRBJ1-1; 8 nucleotides line up with TRBD1. The germline V gene encodes CDR1 MNHEY and CDR2 SVGAGI. The CDR3 totals 15 residues. Unmatched junction bases numbered 2, after V lost 0 bases and J lost 2 bases. CDR3 DNA: TGTGCCAGCAGTTACTCCCAGGGGGCAAACACTGAAGCTTTCTTT. Amino acids: CASSYSQGANTEAFF.

The chain joins TRBV19 to TRBJ2-4, with D maybe TRBD2 (6 bases). Per the germline V gene, CDR1 is LNHDA and CDR2 is SQIVND (reference sequence). The CDR3 has 14 residues. Deletions cut 5 bases from V and 3 bases from J, with 11 bases between. CDR3 in DNA: TGTGCCAGTAGTCCGGGGGATGTCAAAAACATTCAGTACTTC. Translating it yields CASSPGDVKNIQYF.

The V call is TRBV6-1, the J call TRBJ2-1, with TRBD2 as a possible D gene (6 bases). The germline V gene has CDR1 MNHNS and CDR2 SASEGT. Between the trimmed V and J ends, which lost 6 bases and 9 bases, there was a span of 15 bases. The CDR3 extends over 13 amino acids. The CDR3 DNA reads TGTGCCAGCAGCGTAAGACTAGTTCTTGAGCAGTTCTTC. Translated: CASSVRLVLEQFF.

The genes are TRBV5-1 and TRBJ2-7, with 11 bases that match TRBD1. The CDR3 covers 15 residues. Germline-derived CDR1 and CDR2 are SGHRS and YFSETQ. V was pared by 4 bases and J by 2 bases, with 5 bases of the junction left unmatched. The CDR3 spells CASSTGTGGAYEQYF. CDR3 coding DNA: TGCGCCAGCAGCACAGGGACAGGGGGGGCCTACGAGCAGTACTTC.

The genes are TRBV7-9 and TRBJ2-2; D ambiguous. Germline CDR1 is SEHNR and CDR2 is FQNEAQ (reference sequence). Trimming cost V 1 base and J 1 base, with 7 bases left between them. This CDR3 region has 15 residues. CDR3 DNA sequence: TGTGCCAGCAGCTTAGGACACCTGAACACCGGGGAGCTGTTTTTT. It specifies CASSLGHLNTGELFF. The variable domain in full, completed from reference TRBV7-9 and TRBJ2-2, reads DTGVSQNPRHKITKRGQNVTFRCDPISEHNRLYWYRQTLGQGPEFLTYFQNEAQLEKSRLLSDRFSAERPKGSFSTLEIQRTEQGDSAMYLCASSLGHLNTGELFFGEGSRLTVL.